This passage covers 2 T cell receptor beta chains from one sample sequenced in a study of blood T cell repertoires in COVID-19. Method: immunoSEQ multiplex PCR; TCRdb's copy keeps in-frame clones and lacks some. The sample records 150,000 to 200,000 clones, 80% to 85% being singletons. The sequenced sample was peripheral blood. The receptors here all came from a woman aged 80 or over with COVID-19, enrolled during active disease.

V and J are TRBV2 and TRBJ2-7; D is unclear. The CDR3 runs to 14 residues. CDR1 is SNHLY and CDR2 is FYNNEI in the germline V gene. V was cut by 4 bases and J by 3 bases, with 13 bases left in between. CDR3 in amino acids: CASSGLESHYEQYF. CDR3 in DNA: TGTGCCAGCAGTGGGCTAGAATCCCACTACGAGCAGTACTTC.

The rearrangement joins TRBV6-5 to TRBJ1-5; a weak D match, TRBD1 (5 bases). V gave up 7 bases and J gave up 5 bases, with 15 bases separating them. Germline assignment: CDR1 MNHEY and CDR2 SVGAGI. This CDR3 is built from 14 residues. The CDR3 DNA sequence: TGTGCCAGCATAGCGGCAGGGAGGTATCAGCCCCAGCATTTT. Protein sequence: CASIAAGRYQPQHF.